This T cell receptor (beta chain) was sequenced for a study of glioma-infiltrating T cells after dendritic cell vaccination. The table lists this clone with a count of one. Its antigen is undetermined. No glioblastoma patient carried an isocitrate dehydrogenase mutation. Whole-study findings and limits: Estimated pretreatment TIL content predicted outcome after dendritic cell vaccination.

This CDR3 has 14 amino acids. Germline V gives CDR1 MNHEY, CDR2 SVGAGI. V lost 4 bases to trimming and J lost 0 bases, with 6 bases between them. Profiled with immunoSEQ multiplex PCR; TCRdb holds only in-frame clones, not every one. The sample consists of tens of thousands of clones, just over 85% of them appearing once. This chain links TRBV6-5 with TRBJ1-4; D call uncertain. The origin of this receptor is a human donor with glioblastoma. The sequences come from blood, collected before dendritic cell vaccination. The CDR3 DNA reads TGTGCCAGCAGTTTGAGGGCAACTAATGAAAAACTGTTTTTT. Translating it yields CASSLRATNEKLFF.